The sample holds a few counts of the clone carrying this T cell receptor beta chain. These data are taken from a study of T cell repertoires in cytomegalovirus infection. Study-level information: The public TCR beta signatures pointed to both CMV infection and matching HLA type.

TCRdb re-called the reads through MiXCR, storing one row per CDR3 protein. In the table there are roughly 230,000 distinct CDR3 sequences, 22% of which are singletons. The CDR3 has 14 amino acids. The germline V gene has CDR1 MGHRA and CDR2 YSYEKL. Trimming took off 0 bases at V and 2 bases at J, with 8 bases between the two ends. The rearrangement links TRBV4-1 to TRBJ2-7; no clear D. This receptor was obtained from a human donor in good health (CMV status not recorded). Some clones in this sample may be carry-over from other donors' samples. The sample was CD8+ T cells from PBMCs. This CDR3 reads CASSQDLTPYEQYF. CDR3 nucleotides: TGCGCCAGCAGCCAAGATCTAACGCCCTACGAGCAGTACTTC.